These 21 T cell receptor beta chains came from one sample sequenced in a study of shared clonotypes between healthy human individuals. Clones were sequenced by immunoSEQ multiplex PCR, and TCRdb holds only the in-frame ones, with some missing. Found here are some 2.1 million clones, 90% to 95% of them singletons; the top ten hold under 2%. Cells designated naive CD8 were CD45RO-negative and were positively selected for CCR7, with terminally differentiated effector memory CD45RA+ cells excluded. Material: naive CD8+ T cells from PBMCs. These receptors were obtained from a man aged 18 to 30 in good health. Some clones in this sample may be carry-over from other donors' samples.

The chain uses TRBV11-2 and TRBJ2-7; a weak D match, TRBD1 (6 bases). The CDR3 consists of 11 residues. With 9 bases removed from V and 2 bases from J, the gap between germline ends came to 8 bases. Germline CDR1 SGHAT, CDR2 FQNNGV. As DNA, the CDR3 is TGTGCCAGTCGGGACACCTACGAGCAGTACTTC. It encodes CASRDTYEQYF.

This clone was counted a single time. The chain combines TRBV4-1 with TRBJ2-7, with TRBD2 matching over 13 bases. V shed 3 bases, J shed 4 bases, and the junction held 12 bases outside the gene matches. CDR1 MGHRA and CDR2 YSYEKL come from the germline V gene. CDR3 size: 18 residues. As DNA, the CDR3 is TGCGCCAGCAGCCACCCACTAGCGGGAGGGGAGTTGGGTTACGAGCAGTACTTC. Its protein product is CASSHPLAGGELGYEQYF.

The chain employs TRBV7-9 and TRBJ1-3, with 7 bases identical to TRBD1. The germline gives CDR1 SEHNR, CDR2 FQNEAQ (reference sequence). CDR3 length: 17 residues. With 2 bases clipped from V and 0 bases from J, the junction kept 7 bases outside the gene matches. The CDR3 DNA is TGTGCCAGCAGCTTACCATCGGGACAGAGCTCTGGAAACACCATATATTTT. Residues: CASSLPSGQSSGNTIYF.

CDR3 DNA sequence: TGTGCCAGCAGTGCTCGATTTAGCGGGAGGGCCCCCCGCTCCTACAATGAGCAGTTCTTC. This codes for CASSARFSGRAPRSYNEQFF. The V gene is TRBV27, the J gene TRBJ2-1, with 11 bases fitting TRBD2. V was pared by 5 bases and J by 0 bases, with 15 bases of the junction left unmatched. This CDR3 contains 20 residues. Looked up from germline, CDR1 is MNHEY and CDR2 is SMNVEV (reference sequence).

This sequence joins TRBV30 and TRBJ1-5, with 10 bases fitting TRBD1. The CDR3 is 13 residues long. CDR1 and CDR2 from the germline V gene are GTSNPN and SVGIG (reference sequence). Trimming at V came to 4 bases and at J to 6 bases, leaving 3 bases not matched to a gene. The CDR3 protein is CAWTRDRGQPQHF. The DNA of the CDR3 is TGTGCCTGGACCCGGGACAGGGGTCAGCCCCAGCATTTT.

About this clone itself: The same CDR3 is also encoded by other DNA sequences in this sample. The V and J genes are TRBV27 and TRBJ1-5; D gene uncertain. This CDR3 spans 15 amino acids. Trimming stripped 1 base from V and 2 bases from J, with 9 bases between. In germline, CDR1 is MNHEY, CDR2 SMNVEV (reference sequence). The CDR3 DNA reads TGTGCCAGCAGTTTATTAGGCGCAGGCAATCAGCCCCAGCATTTT. This codes for CASSLLGAGNQPQHF.

The chain has TRBV9 and TRBJ2-7; D is ambiguous. The CDR3 contains 15 residues. CDR1 and CDR2 from the germline V gene are SGDLS and YYNGEE. The V end was cut by 0 bases, the J end by 2 bases, with 12 bases between. The CDR3 nucleotides read TGTGCCAGCAGCGTAGATGGGCGTGGGCCCTACGAGCAGTACTTC. This codes for CASSVDGRGPYEQYF.

This chain uses TRBV28 with TRBJ1-2; D is unresolved. CDR3 length equals 16 residues. Trimming shortened V by 4 bases and J by 0 bases, and 15 bases separated the two germline ends. From germline, CDR1 is MDHEN and CDR2 SYDVKM. As DNA, the CDR3 is TGTGCCAGCAGTTCCTCATCGACGTTAGCTAACTATGGCTACACCTTC. It is translated as CASSSSSTLANYGYTF.

The rearrangement links TRBV5-5 to TRBJ2-2; no definite D call. Trimming took off 2 bases at V and 6 bases at J, with 5 bases between the two ends. The CDR3 length is 12 residues. The germline gives CDR1 SGHKS, CDR2 YYEKEE (reference sequence). CDR3 in amino acids: CASSLVSGELFF. The CDR3 DNA sequence: TGTGCCAGCAGCTTAGTATCCGGGGAGCTGTTTTTT. Filled out from reference TRBV5-5 and TRBJ2-2, the complete variable domain reads DAGVTQSPTHLIKTRGQQVTLRCSPISGHKSVSWYQQVLGQGPQFIFQYYEKEERGRGNFPDRFSARQFPNYSSELNVNALLLGDSALYLCASSLVSGELFFGEGSRLTVL.

The chain links TRBV5-4 to TRBJ2-2, with no clear D. With 0 bases removed from V and 3 bases from J, the gap between germline ends came to 6 bases. Germline loops: CDR1 SGHNT, CDR2 YYREEE (reference sequence). The CDR3 length is 14 residues. The CDR3, as DNA: TGTGCCAGCAGCTTGGATGGAGACACCGGGGAGCTGTTTTTT. Amino acid sequence: CASSLDGDTGELFF.

The chain uses TRBV28 and TRBJ2-4; D is perhaps TRBD1 (6 bases). The CDR3 consists of 17 residues. Trimming removed 4 bases from V and 2 bases from J, with 18 bases in between. CDR1 is MDHEN and CDR2 is SYDVKM in the germline V gene. The CDR3 spells CASSSTGKGIPKNIQYF. The CDR3 DNA is TGTGCCAGCAGTTCAACAGGGAAGGGAATACCCAAAAACATTCAGTACTTC.

The J gene is TRBJ2-7, the V gene TRBV11-2; perhaps TRBD2 as D (5 bases). The CDR3 spans 13 residues. Deletions cut 3 bases from V and 3 bases from J, with 9 bases between. The germline V gene encodes CDR1 SGHAT and CDR2 FQNNGV. CDR3 bases: TGTGCCAGCAGCTTTACTAGAGACTACGAGCAGTACTTC. Encoded protein: CASSFTRDYEQYF.

The chain combines TRBV14 with TRBJ2-3, with D tentatively TRBD1 (5 bases). The germline V gene has CDR1 SGHDN and CDR2 FVKESK. V dropped 0 bases and J dropped 3 bases, with 19 bases sitting between them. This CDR3 comprises 18 residues. The CDR3 bases are TGTGCCAGCAGCCAAGAGGCGCAATCAGGGTTTTGGACAGATACGCAGTATTTT. It codes for CASSQEAQSGFWTDTQYF. Supplemented by reference TRBV14 and TRBJ2-3, the full variable domain reads EAGVTQFPSHSVIEKGQTVTLRCDPISGHDNLYWYRRVMGKEIKFLLHFVKESKQDESGMPNNRFLAERTGGTYSTLKVQPAELEDSGVYFCASSQEAQSGFWTDTQYFGPGTRLTVL.

The chain has TRBV7-9 and TRBJ1-2, with D unresolved. Germline CDR1 and CDR2: SEHNR and FQNEAQ (reference sequence). The V gene lost 5 bases and the J gene lost 4 bases, with 11 bases spanning the gap. The length of the CDR3 is 13 residues. CDR3: CASSLGSIYGYTF. For the CDR3, the DNA is TGTGCCAGCAGCCTCGGCAGCATCTATGGCTACACCTTC.

The J gene is TRBJ2-7, the V gene TRBV2; 11 nucleotides agree with TRBD2. CDR3 length: 14 amino acids. Germline CDR1 is SNHLY and CDR2 is FYNNEI. V gave up 7 bases and J gave up 3 bases; unmatched junction bases: 5. The CDR3 loop is CASKTTSGNYEQYF. CDR3 in DNA: TGTGCCAGCAAGACGACTAGCGGGAACTACGAGCAGTACTTC.

J is TRBJ2-1 and V is TRBV18; 14 nucleotides line up with TRBD2. CDR1 is KGHSH and CDR2 is LQKENI in the germline V gene. With 2 bases clipped from V and 0 bases from J, the junction kept 9 bases outside the gene matches. This CDR3 region has 20 residues. The CDR3 region has the DNA TGTGCCAGCTCACCATGGGGACTAGCGGGAGAGGGCGTCTCCTACAATGAGCAGTTCTTC. As protein: CASSPWGLAGEGVSYNEQFF.

This chain connects TRBV18 to TRBJ1-1, with D possibly TRBD1 on 6 matching bases. From germline, CDR1 is KGHSH and CDR2 LQKENI. The CDR3 contains 17 residues. V was trimmed by 6 bases and J by 0 bases, leaving 20 bases between them. DNA of the CDR3: TGTGCCAGCTCCGAAATCCCGGGGGGCGCTATGAACACTGAAGCTTTCTTT. It yields the protein CASSEIPGGAMNTEAFF.

This chain uses TRBV7-6 with TRBJ2-7; possible D gene TRBD2, 6 bases. Germline-derived CDR1 and CDR2 are SGHVS and FNYEAQ. The CDR3 has 14 amino acids. V lost 5 bases, J lost 2 bases, and 13 bases lay in between. The chain's CDR3 is CASSPEGEAYEQYF. The DNA of the CDR3 is TGTGCCAGCAGCCCCGAAGGGGAGGCCTACGAGCAGTACTTC.

The chain joins TRBV4-1 to TRBJ1-1, with D possibly TRBD1 on 5 matching bases. Deletions cut 4 bases from V and 4 bases from J, with 13 bases between. Germline lookup yields CDR1 MGHRA and CDR2 YSYEKL. The CDR3 loop spans 14 amino acids. The CDR3 loop is CASSPLPGTTEAFF. CDR3 bases: TGCGCCAGCAGCCCGCTTCCAGGGACCACTGAAGCTTTCTTT.

V is TRBV6-5 and J is TRBJ1-2; D uncertain. The CDR3 totals 15 residues. Germline CDR1 reads MNHEY; CDR2 reads SVGAGI. The V gene lost 2 bases and the J gene lost 1 base, with 11 bases spanning the gap. CDR3 region: CASSYGVGSNYGYTF. Here the CDR3 DNA reads TGTGCCAGCAGTTACGGGGTCGGCAGTAACTATGGCTACACCTTC.

A single count supports this clone. Within the sample, other DNA sequences also encode this same CDR3. V usage is TRBV27 and J usage is TRBJ2-1; the D call may be TRBD1 or TRBD2 (5 bases each). V was shortened by 3 bases and J by 2 bases, with 8 bases between the two germline ends. The CDR3 runs 14 residues. The germline CDR1 and CDR2 sequences are MNHEY and SMNVEV (reference sequence). The CDR3 DNA sequence: TGTGCCAGCAGTTTTTTGGGACCCTACAATGAGCAGTTCTTC. Translation gives CASSFLGPYNEQFF.